The 32 T cell receptor beta chains below come from one sample, sequenced in a study of blood T cell repertoires in COVID-19. Sequencing used immunoSEQ multiplex PCR; TCRdb keeps in-frame clones, though not all of them. This sample has around 94,000 clones, with about 88% found just once. The sequenced sample consisted of peripheral blood. Receptor source: a man aged 50 to 60 with active or convalescent COVID-19.

This clone was seen a single time. The chain combines TRBV19 with TRBJ1-5; 9 bases map to TRBD1. The germline V gene has CDR1 LNHDA and CDR2 SQIVND (reference sequence). This CDR3 contains 15 residues. The ends lost 6 bases at V and 7 bases at J; junction bases unmatched: 10. The CDR3 coding sequence is TGTGCCAGTAGCCCTAGGACAGGGGCAACCCAGCCCCAGCATTTT. Encoded protein: CASSPRTGATQPQHF.

A remark on this clone: This specimen includes other DNA sequences encoding the same CDR3. The chain uses TRBV12-3 or TRBV12-4 and TRBJ1-1, with D perhaps matching TRBD1 (5 bases). The CDR3 runs to 13 residues. Trimming left V 1 base short and J 2 bases short, with 5 bases between. CDR3: CASSLGGNTEAFF. The CDR3 DNA follows: TGTGCCAGCAGTTTAGGGGGCAACACTGAAGCTTTCTTT.

A single count supports this clone. The chain employs TRBV5-4 and TRBJ1-1; weak D call: TRBD1 (5 bases). CDR1 and CDR2 from the germline V gene are SGHNT and YYREEE (reference sequence). The V and J ends lost 3 bases and 5 bases respectively, with 11 bases between them. The CDR3 is 13 residues long. DNA of the CDR3: TGTGCCAGCAGCTGGGGGGGAGGAACTGAAGCTTTCTTT. Its translation is CASSWGGGTEAFF.

The chain has TRBV7-9 and TRBJ1-6; a weak D match, TRBD1 (6 bases). Trimming took 4 bases from V and 6 from J, leaving 10 bases between them. This CDR3 spans 14 amino acids. CDR1 is SEHNR and CDR2 is FQNEAQ in the germline V gene (reference sequence). CDR3 DNA sequence: TGTGCCAGCAGCTCTATGGACAGTAATTCACCCCTCCACTTT. This encodes CASSSMDSNSPLHF.

V is TRBV5-4 and J is TRBJ2-5; TRBD1 agrees at 9 bases. The junction had 5 bases not matched to a gene; V was cut back by 0 bases and J by 2 bases. CDR1 SGHNT and CDR2 YYREEE come from the germline V gene (reference sequence). This CDR3 has 16 residues. The CDR3 reads CASSLEPGQGQETQYF. CDR3 in DNA: TGTGCCAGCAGCTTGGAGCCGGGACAGGGACAAGAGACCCAGTACTTC.

This clone was counted a single time. The chain joins TRBV20-1 to TRBJ2-1; D gene uncertain. There are 11 residues in the CDR3. The ends were cut back, 2 bases at V and 3 bases at J, with 2 bases in the middle. Per the germline V gene, CDR1 is DFQATT and CDR2 is SNEGSKA (reference sequence). CDR3 in DNA: TGCAGTGCTAGACTCTACAATGAGCAGTTCTTC. Its protein product is CSARLYNEQFF.

This chain connects TRBV5-6 to TRBJ2-6; tentatively, D is TRBD2 (7 bases). This CDR3 is 16 amino acids long. Germline V gene data show CDR1 as SGHDT and CDR2 as YYEEEE. The V and J ends lost 4 bases and 4 bases respectively, with 15 bases between them. CDR3 nucleotides: TGTGCCAGCAGCCGAGGGGGGGTAATCGGGGCCAACGTCCTGACTTTC. It yields the protein CASSRGGVIGANVLTF.

This clone was counted once. V usage is TRBV3-1 (or the pseudogene TRBV3-2) and J usage is TRBJ2-3; a weak D match, TRBD1 (5 bases). CDR1 and CDR2 (germline): LGHDT, YNNKEL (reference sequence). The CDR3 spans 15 residues. V dropped 4 bases and J dropped 4 bases, with 15 bases sitting between them. The CDR3 loop reads CASSRVQVEADTQYF. DNA for the CDR3: TGTGCCAGCAGCCGGGTACAGGTTGAGGCAGATACGCAGTATTTT.

This clone was seen a few times. J is TRBJ1-6 and V is TRBV6-6; maybe TRBD1 (6 bases). Trimming removed 4 bases at V and 14 bases at J, with 15 bases between. CDR3 length: 13 amino acids. The V gene's germline CDR1 is MNHNY and CDR2 SVGAGI (reference sequence). The CDR3 loop reads CASSSTGQRALHF. In nucleotides, the CDR3 is TGTGCCAGCAGTTCGACAGGTCAGAGGGCCCTCCACTTT.

The J gene is TRBJ1-6, the V gene TRBV5-1, with 9 nucleotides matching TRBD1. CDR1 SGHRS and CDR2 YFSETQ come from the germline V gene. The CDR3 contains 17 residues. V shed 0 bases and J 5 bases; nucleotides not matched to a gene: 6. DNA for the CDR3: TGCGCCAGCAGCTTGGCGGGACAGGGAATTAATAATTCACCCCTCCACTTT. It yields the protein CASSLAGQGINNSPLHF.

The J gene is TRBJ1-6, the V gene TRBV18; 9 bases align to TRBD1. The trim removed 1 base at V and 0 bases at J, leaving 1 base unmatched. The length of the CDR3 is 17 residues. From germline, CDR1 is KGHSH and CDR2 LQKENI. The CDR3 spells CASSPQQGASYNSPLHF. The DNA of the CDR3 is TGTGCCAGCTCACCACAACAGGGGGCCTCCTATAATTCACCCCTCCACTTT.

The rearrangement uses TRBV19 and TRBJ1-5; 11 bases line up with TRBD1. This CDR3 has 15 amino acids. Germline CDR1 LNHDA, CDR2 SQIVND (reference sequence). J lost 6 bases, V lost 5 bases, and 6 bases had no gene match. CDR3 DNA: TGTGCCAGTAGTCTCGGGACAGGGGGGTTTCAGCCCCAGCATTTT. The encoded protein is CASSLGTGGFQPQHF.

J is TRBJ2-3 and V is TRBV7-2, with 8 bases that match TRBD2. With V trimmed by 1 base and J by 2 bases, 5 bases remained unmatched. This CDR3 comprises 16 residues. The germline V gene has CDR1 SGHTA and CDR2 FQGNSA. CDR3 nucleotides: TGTGCCAGCAGCTTAGATAGCGGGGCAAACACAGATACGCAGTATTTT. It codes for CASSLDSGANTDTQYF.

This chain joins TRBV3-1 (or the pseudogene TRBV3-2) and TRBJ2-3, with a weak D call TRBD2 (5 bases). CDR1 and CDR2 (germline): LGHDT, YNNKEL (reference sequence). The CDR3 sequence is 15 residues long. Trimming left V 3 bases short and J 4 bases short, with 14 bases between. This CDR3 reads CASSQGQAGADTQYF. The DNA of the CDR3 is TGTGCCAGCAGCCAGGGTCAGGCCGGGGCAGATACGCAGTATTTT.

V and J are TRBV9 and TRBJ2-1; 7 bases are shared with TRBD2. Trimming at V came to 0 bases and at J to 8 bases, leaving 8 bases not matched to a gene. This CDR3 spans 15 amino acids. The germline CDR1 and CDR2 sequences are SGDLS and YYNGEE. CDR3 region: CASSVAGGGFYEQFF. The CDR3 DNA sequence: TGTGCCAGCAGCGTAGCCGGCGGGGGTTTTTATGAGCAGTTCTTC.

The CDR3 DNA reads TGTGCCATCACAGGACAGACAAACACTGAAGCTTTCTTT. This sequence encodes CAITGQTNTEAFF. The V call is TRBV10-3, the J call TRBJ1-1, with D perhaps matching TRBD1 (6 bases). Trimming cost V 7 bases and J 2 bases, with 11 bases left between them. Per germline, CDR1 ENHRY and CDR2 SYGVKD. This CDR3 has 13 residues.

The chain joins TRBV2 to TRBJ2-5; 8 nucleotides agree with TRBD1. The V segment lost 4 bases and the J segment 5 bases; nucleotides outside the gene matches: 6. The CDR3 consists of 14 residues. Germline V lookup: CDR1 SNHLY, CDR2 FYNNEI. CDR3 bases: TGTGCCAGCAGTGGTACCTGGACAGGGGAGACCCAGTACTTC. Residues: CASSGTWTGETQYF.

V gene TRBV15 combines with J gene TRBJ2-1, with 7 bases fitting TRBD2. V dropped 0 bases and J dropped 10; count of bases not matched to a gene: 6. CDR3 length: 14 residues. Germline V gene data show CDR1 as LNHNV and CDR2 as YYDKDF (reference sequence). The CDR3 sequence: CATSRDRAGVEQFF. CDR3 DNA sequence: TGTGCCACCAGCAGAGATAGGGCGGGGGTGGAGCAGTTCTTC.

The chain recombines TRBV18 with TRBJ1-5; D perhaps matches TRBD1 (5 bases). This CDR3 is built from 16 residues. V lost 3 bases to trimming and J lost 11 bases, with 23 bases between them. CDR1 and CDR2 (germline): KGHSH, LQKENI. CDR3 protein: CASSPQWDSPGSAQHF. The CDR3 DNA reads TGTGCCAGCTCACCCCAATGGGACTCCCCAGGTTCAGCCCAGCATTTT.

The genes are TRBV4-1 and TRBJ2-7; possibly TRBD1 for D (7 bases). The germline V and J ends were trimmed by 4 bases and 3 bases, with 22 bases remaining between them. CDR3 size: 17 residues. Germline V lookup: CDR1 MGHRA, CDR2 YSYEKL. CDR3 bases: TGCGCCAGCAGCCCCCAGTTTGGGCGGGACAGCTTCTACGAGCAGTACTTC. This codes for CASSPQFGRDSFYEQYF.

The rearrangement uses TRBV5-6 and TRBJ2-1; no clear D gene. The CDR3 has 14 amino acids. V shed 5 bases and J shed 0 bases, with 9 bases lying between them. Germline CDR1 is SGHDT and CDR2 is YYEEEE. In DNA form, the CDR3 reads TGTGCCAGCAGACAGACACACTCCTACAATGAGCAGTTCTTC. This sequence encodes CASRQTHSYNEQFF. The whole variable domain, remainder taken from reference TRBV5-6 and TRBJ2-1, is DAGVTQSPTHLIKTRGQQVTLRCSPKSGHDTVSWYQQALGQGPQFIFQYYEEEERQRGNFPDRFSGHQFPNYSSELNVNALLLGDSALYLCASRQTHSYNEQFFGPGTRLTVL.

In its sample, this clone was seen a few times. V usage is TRBV18 and J usage is TRBJ1-6; possible D gene TRBD1, 6 bases. This CDR3 has 14 residues. Germline loops: CDR1 KGHSH, CDR2 LQKENI. Deletions cut 3 bases from V and 7 bases from J, with 10 bases between. CDR3 residues: CASSPAGENSPLHF. The DNA of the CDR3 is TGTGCCAGCTCACCGGCAGGGGAAAATTCACCCCTCCACTTT.

This CDR3 is CASSFSGGSGELFF. CDR3 DNA: TGTGCCAGCAGCTTTTCAGGGGGGAGCGGGGAGCTGTTTTTT. V gene TRBV7-8 combines with J gene TRBJ2-2; D is perhaps TRBD1 (7 bases). Germline CDR1 and CDR2: SGHVS and FQNEAQ. The V end was cut by 3 bases, the J end by 7 bases, with 12 bases between. CDR3 size: 14 residues.

This clone came up a few times. This chain links TRBV19 with TRBJ1-5, with TRBD1 as a possible D gene (6 bases). The germline CDR1 and CDR2 sequences are LNHDA and SQIVND (reference sequence). The CDR3 is 15 amino acids. Deletions cut 6 bases from V and 2 bases from J, with 14 bases between. CDR3 sequence reads: CASRKQGFGNQPQHF. CDR3 sequence (DNA): TGTGCCAGTAGGAAACAGGGCTTTGGCAATCAGCCCCAGCATTTT.

V gene TRBV30 combines with J gene TRBJ2-2; 9 bases agree with TRBD1. J gave up 5 bases and V 3 bases, and 10 bases lay outside the gene matches. From germline, CDR1 is GTSNPN and CDR2 SVGIG (reference sequence). This CDR3 has 16 residues. The CDR3 region is CAWRSPGTGNTGELFF. The CDR3 coding sequence is TGTGCCTGGAGAAGCCCCGGGACAGGGAATACCGGGGAGCTGTTTTTT.

The chain combines TRBV12-3 or TRBV12-4 with TRBJ1-2; D is perhaps TRBD1 (5 bases). The CDR3 contains 12 residues. V was shortened by 5 bases and J by 7 bases, with 11 bases between the two germline ends. The CDR3 region has the DNA TGTGCCAGCAGTCGGGGGTGGGTTGGCTACACCTTC. It specifies CASSRGWVGYTF.

The rearrangement joins TRBV5-1 to TRBJ2-3, with 11 bases identical to TRBD1. The CDR3 has 14 amino acids. Germline V CDR1 and CDR2: SGHRS, YFSETQ. Losses at the gene ends were 4 bases for V and 5 bases for J; bases not matched to a gene: 3. The CDR3 coding sequence is TGCGCCAGCAGCCCGGGACAGGGGGAAGATACGCAGTATTTT. This sequence encodes CASSPGQGEDTQYF.

The chain carries TRBV30 and TRBJ1-4; TRBD1 matches at 8 bases. The CDR3 has 12 residues. Germline V CDR1 and CDR2: GTSNPN, SVGIG (reference sequence). J lost 6 bases, V lost 3 bases, and 0 bases had no gene match. The CDR3 DNA reads as TGTGCCTGGAGACAGGGGGATGAAAAACTGTTTTTT. Amino acid sequence: CAWRQGDEKLFF.

The CDR3 DNA sequence: TGTGCCAGCAAACCAAGGACAGGGGGCCCGCCGAGGGAAGAGCAGTACTTC. It codes for CASKPRTGGPPREEQYF. The chain has TRBV5-5 and TRBJ2-7; 11 bases agree with TRBD1. The trim removed 6 bases at V and 7 bases at J, leaving 18 bases unmatched. Germline values: CDR1 SGHKS, CDR2 YYEKEE (reference sequence). CDR3 length equals 17 residues.

This clone has just a few counts. The J gene is TRBJ1-3, the V gene TRBV3-1 (or the pseudogene TRBV3-2); possible D gene TRBD1, 5 bases. This CDR3 has 16 residues. V was shortened by 3 bases and J by 4 bases, with 16 bases between the two germline ends. CDR1 and CDR2 (germline): LGHDT, YNNKEL (reference sequence). As DNA, the CDR3 is TGTGCCAGCAGCCATGATTTTCCGGGGGACGGAAACACCATATATTTT. It yields the protein CASSHDFPGDGNTIYF.

Notes on this clone: This CDR3 is also generated by other DNA sequences in the sample. This chain uses TRBV28 with TRBJ1-2, with no clear D. Germline V CDR1 and CDR2: MDHEN, SYDVKM. V was cut by 2 bases and J by 5 bases, with 6 bases left in between. The CDR3 runs 12 residues. The CDR3 sequence: CASSLTGYGYTF. DNA for the CDR3: TGTGCCAGCAGTTTAACGGGTTATGGCTACACCTTC.

The V call is TRBV6-2 or TRBV6-3, the J call TRBJ2-2; no definite D call. Germline loops: CDR1 MNHEY, CDR2 SVGEGT. With 0 bases removed from V and 4 bases from J, the gap between germline ends came to 9 bases. CDR3 length equals 15 residues. The CDR3 loop reads CASSYSGYPTGELFF. CDR3 coding DNA: TGTGCCAGCAGTTACTCGGGCTACCCCACCGGGGAGCTGTTTTTT.